This TCR beta chain was identified in a study of tumor and adjacent non-tumor tissue in lung cancer. Across the whole study: Patients were aged about 31 to 76, roughly 9 men and 4 to 6 women, stage I to III. The study's findings and limits: Compared with tumor, normal lung showed significantly lower TCR diversity.

Three rounds of nested PCR, following a modified ARM-PCR protocol, produced the TCRbeta library. From the multiplex PCR reads, TCRdb called clonotypes with MiXCR, one entry per CDR3 protein. The repertoire holds more than 85,000 distinct CDR3 sequences, with 75% to 90% as singletons. The template was RNA from unsorted bulk tissue. Germline V gene lookup returns CDR1 MDHEN and CDR2 SYDVKM. The CDR3 length is 17 residues. Regarding this clonotype: What it recognizes is unknown. The junction departs from the called germline gene at one end, perhaps through a read error.

The V gene is TRBV28, the J gene TRBJ1-4, with D uncertain. This clonotype was sampled from a man between 65 and 79 years old with non-small cell lung cancer. The sequencing sample was made of lung tumor tissue. CDR3 bases: TGTGCCAGCAGTTTCGCTATCGGGCAGTCAATTAATAAAAAACTGTTTTTT. Its protein is CASSFAIGQSINKKLFF.